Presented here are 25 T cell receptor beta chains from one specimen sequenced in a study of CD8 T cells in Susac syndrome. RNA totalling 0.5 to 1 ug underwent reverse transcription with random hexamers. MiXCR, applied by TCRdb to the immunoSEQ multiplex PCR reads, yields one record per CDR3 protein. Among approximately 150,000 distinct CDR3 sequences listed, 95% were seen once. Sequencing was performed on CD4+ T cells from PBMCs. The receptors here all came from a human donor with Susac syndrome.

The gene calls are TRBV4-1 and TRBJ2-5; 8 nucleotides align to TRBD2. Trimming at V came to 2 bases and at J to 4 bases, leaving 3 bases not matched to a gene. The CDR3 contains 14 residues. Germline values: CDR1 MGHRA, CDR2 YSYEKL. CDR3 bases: TGCGCCAGCAGCCAACCGGGGGGGCGAGAGACCCAGTACTTC. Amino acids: CASSQPGGRETQYF.

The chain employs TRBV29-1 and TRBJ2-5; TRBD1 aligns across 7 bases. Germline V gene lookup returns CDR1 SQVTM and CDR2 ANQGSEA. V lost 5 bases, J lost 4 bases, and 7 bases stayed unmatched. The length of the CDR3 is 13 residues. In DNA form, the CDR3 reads TGCAGCGTTCGGGACAGTACGGGAGAGACCCAGTACTTC. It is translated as CSVRDSTGETQYF.

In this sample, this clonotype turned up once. The chain's CDR3 is CATRPDIGEKLFF. The CDR3 nucleotides read TGTGCCACAAGGCCCGACATAGGTGAAAAACTGTTTTTT. The chain employs TRBV2 and TRBJ1-4; D is ambiguous. V lost 10 bases and J 7 bases, leaving 16 bases between the germline ends. The CDR3 totals 13 residues. Germline V lookup: CDR1 SNHLY, CDR2 FYNNEI.

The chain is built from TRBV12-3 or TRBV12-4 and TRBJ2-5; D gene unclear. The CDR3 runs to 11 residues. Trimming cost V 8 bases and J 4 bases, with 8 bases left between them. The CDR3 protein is CASSPRETQYF. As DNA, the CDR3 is TGTGCCAGCTCACCGAGAGAGACCCAGTACTTC.

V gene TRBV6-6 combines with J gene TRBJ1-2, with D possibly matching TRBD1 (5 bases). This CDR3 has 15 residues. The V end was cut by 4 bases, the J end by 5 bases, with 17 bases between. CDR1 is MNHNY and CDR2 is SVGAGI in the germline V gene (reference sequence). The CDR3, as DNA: TGTGCCAGCAGTTTAAGGGACCCGACCTGGTATGGCTACACCTTC. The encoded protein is CASSLRDPTWYGYTF.

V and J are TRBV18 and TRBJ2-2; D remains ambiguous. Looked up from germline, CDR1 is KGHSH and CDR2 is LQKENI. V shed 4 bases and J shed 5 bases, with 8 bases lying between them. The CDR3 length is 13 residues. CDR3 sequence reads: CASSHDLTGELFF. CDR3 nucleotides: TGTGCCAGCTCACACGACCTGACCGGGGAGCTGTTTTTT.

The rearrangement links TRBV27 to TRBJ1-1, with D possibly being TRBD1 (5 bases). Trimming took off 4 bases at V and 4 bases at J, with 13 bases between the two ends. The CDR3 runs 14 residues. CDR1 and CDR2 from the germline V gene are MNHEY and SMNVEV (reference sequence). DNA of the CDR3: TGTGCCAGCAGTTCGGGGTTCGGGGGCACTGAAGCTTTCTTT. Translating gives CASSSGFGGTEAFF.

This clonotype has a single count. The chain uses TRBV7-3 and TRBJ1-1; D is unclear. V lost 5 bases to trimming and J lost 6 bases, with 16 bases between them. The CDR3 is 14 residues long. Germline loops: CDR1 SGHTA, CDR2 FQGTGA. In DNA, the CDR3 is TGTGCCAGCAGCCCCGCGAGTACGGGGTCTGAAGCTTTCTTT. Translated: CASSPASTGSEAFF. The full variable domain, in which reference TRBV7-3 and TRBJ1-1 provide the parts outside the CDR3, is GAGVSQTPSNKVTEKGKYVELRCDPISGHTALYWYRQSLGQGPEFLIYFQGTGAADDSGLPNDRFFAVRPEGSVSTLKIQRTERGDSAVYLCASSPASTGSEAFFGQGTRLTVV.

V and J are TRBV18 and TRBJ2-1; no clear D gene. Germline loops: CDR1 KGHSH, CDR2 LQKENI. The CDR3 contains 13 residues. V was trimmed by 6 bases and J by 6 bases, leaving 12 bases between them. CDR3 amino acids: CASSLQALNEQFF. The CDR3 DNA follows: TGTGCCAGCTCCCTTCAGGCTCTCAATGAGCAGTTCTTC.

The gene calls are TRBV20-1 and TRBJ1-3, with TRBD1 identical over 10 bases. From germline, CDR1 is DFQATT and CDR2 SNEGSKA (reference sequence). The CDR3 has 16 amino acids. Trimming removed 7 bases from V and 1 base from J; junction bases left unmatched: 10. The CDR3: CSVPTGGARSGNTIYF. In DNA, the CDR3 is TGCAGTGTTCCGACAGGGGGCGCGAGGTCTGGAAACACCATATATTTT.

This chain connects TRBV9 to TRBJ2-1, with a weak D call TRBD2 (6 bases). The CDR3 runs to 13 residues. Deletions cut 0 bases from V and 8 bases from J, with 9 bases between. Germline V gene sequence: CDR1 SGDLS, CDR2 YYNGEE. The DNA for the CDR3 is TGTGCCAGCAGCGTAGGGTGGGGGGATGAGCAGTTCTTC. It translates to CASSVGWGDEQFF. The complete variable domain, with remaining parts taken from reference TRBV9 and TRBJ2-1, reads DSGVTQTPKHLITATGQRVTLRCSPRSGDLSVYWYQQSLDQGLQFLIQYYNGEERAKGNILERFSAQQFPDLHSELNLSSLELGDSALYFCASSVGWGDEQFFGPGTRLTVL.

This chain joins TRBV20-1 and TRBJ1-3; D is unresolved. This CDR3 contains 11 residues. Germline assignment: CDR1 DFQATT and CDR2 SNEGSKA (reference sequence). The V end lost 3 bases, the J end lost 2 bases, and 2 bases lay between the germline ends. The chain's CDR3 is CSASAGNTIYF. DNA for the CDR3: TGCAGTGCTAGTGCTGGAAACACCATATATTTT.

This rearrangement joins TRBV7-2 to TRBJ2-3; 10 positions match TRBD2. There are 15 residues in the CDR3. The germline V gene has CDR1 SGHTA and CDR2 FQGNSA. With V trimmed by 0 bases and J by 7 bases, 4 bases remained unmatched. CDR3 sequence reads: CASSLALTSGNTQYF. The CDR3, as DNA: TGTGCCAGCAGCTTAGCGCTTACTAGCGGGAATACGCAGTATTTT. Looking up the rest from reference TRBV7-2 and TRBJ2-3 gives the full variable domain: GAGVSQSPSNKVTEKGKDVELRCDPISGHTALYWYRQSLGQGLEFLIYFQGNSAPDKSGLPSDRFSAERTGGSVSTLTIQRTQQEDSAVYLCASSLALTSGNTQYFGPGTRLTVL.

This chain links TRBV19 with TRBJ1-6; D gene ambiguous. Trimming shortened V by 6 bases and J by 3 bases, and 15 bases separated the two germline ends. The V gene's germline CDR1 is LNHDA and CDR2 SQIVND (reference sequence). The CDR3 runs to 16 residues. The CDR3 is CASSLQASIYNSPLHF. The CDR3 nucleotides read TGTGCCAGTAGCCTACAAGCCTCTATCTATAATTCACCCCTCCACTTT.

In DNA form, the CDR3 reads TGCAGTGCTAGACCGCCTACGGGGCAAGAGACCCAGTACTTC. Protein product: CSARPPTGQETQYF. V gene TRBV20-1 combines with J gene TRBJ2-5; possible D gene TRBD2, 5 bases. With 2 bases removed from V and 2 bases from J, the gap between germline ends came to 12 bases. CDR1 is DFQATT, CDR2 SNEGSKA, per germline (reference sequence). This CDR3 region has 14 residues.

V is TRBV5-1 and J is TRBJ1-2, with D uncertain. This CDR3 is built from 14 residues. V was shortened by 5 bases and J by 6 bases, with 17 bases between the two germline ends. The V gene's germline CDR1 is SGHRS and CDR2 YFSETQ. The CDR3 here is CASRSAAGSNGYTF. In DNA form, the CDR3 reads TGCGCCAGCAGGTCCGCGGCGGGTTCAAATGGCTACACCTTC.

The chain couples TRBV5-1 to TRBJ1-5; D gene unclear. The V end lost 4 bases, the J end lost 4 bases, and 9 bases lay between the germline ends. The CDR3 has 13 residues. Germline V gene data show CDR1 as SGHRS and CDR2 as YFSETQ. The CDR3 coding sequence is TGCGCCAGCAGCGTCGAATTGAATCAGCCCCAGCATTTT. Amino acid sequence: CASSVELNQPQHF.

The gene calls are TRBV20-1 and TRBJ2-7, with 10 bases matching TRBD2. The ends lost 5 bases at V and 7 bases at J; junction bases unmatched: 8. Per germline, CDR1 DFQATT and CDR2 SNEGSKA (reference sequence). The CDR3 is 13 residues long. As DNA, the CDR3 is TGCAGTGCTGCCCGAACTAGCGGGGAAGAGCAGTACTTC. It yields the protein CSAARTSGEEQYF.

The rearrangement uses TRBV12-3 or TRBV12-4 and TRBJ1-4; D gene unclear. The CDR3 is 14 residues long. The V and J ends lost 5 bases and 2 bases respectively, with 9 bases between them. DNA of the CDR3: TGTGCCAGCAGTGCTAGGTGGACTAATGAAAAACTGTTTTTT. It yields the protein CASSARWTNEKLFF.

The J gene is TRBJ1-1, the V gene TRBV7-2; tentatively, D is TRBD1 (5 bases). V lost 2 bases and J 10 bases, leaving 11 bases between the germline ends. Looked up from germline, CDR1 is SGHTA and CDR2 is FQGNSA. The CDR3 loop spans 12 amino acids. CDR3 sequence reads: CASSLTGTRAFF. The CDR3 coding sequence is TGTGCCAGCAGCTTAACGGGGACTCGAGCTTTCTTT.

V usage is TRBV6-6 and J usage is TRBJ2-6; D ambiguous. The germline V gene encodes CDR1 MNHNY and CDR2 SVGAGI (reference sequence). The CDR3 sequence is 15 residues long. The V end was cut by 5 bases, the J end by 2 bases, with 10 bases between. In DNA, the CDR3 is TGTGCCAGCAGTCCTCTCTTCGCTGGGGCCAACGTCCTGACTTTC. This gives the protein CASSPLFAGANVLTF.

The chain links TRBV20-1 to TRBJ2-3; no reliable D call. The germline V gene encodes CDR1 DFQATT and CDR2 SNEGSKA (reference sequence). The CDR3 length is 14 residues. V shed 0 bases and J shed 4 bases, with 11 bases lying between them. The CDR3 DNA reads TGCAGTGCTAGAGATCCCCCCAGACCAGATACGCAGTATTTT. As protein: CSARDPPRPDTQYF.

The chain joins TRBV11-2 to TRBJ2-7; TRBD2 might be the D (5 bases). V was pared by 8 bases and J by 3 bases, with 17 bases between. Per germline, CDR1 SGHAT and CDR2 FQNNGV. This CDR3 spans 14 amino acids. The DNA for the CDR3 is TGTGCCAGCCGGAAGGCGGGTTCGGACTACGAGCAGTACTTC. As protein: CASRKAGSDYEQYF.

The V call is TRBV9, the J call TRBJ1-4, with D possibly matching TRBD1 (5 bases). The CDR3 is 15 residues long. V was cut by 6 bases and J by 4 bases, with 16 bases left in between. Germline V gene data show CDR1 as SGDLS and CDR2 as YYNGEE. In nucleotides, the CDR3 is TGTGCCAGCACCCCCGGGGTGGGGGTTAATGAAAAACTGTTTTTT. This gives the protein CASTPGVGVNEKLFF.

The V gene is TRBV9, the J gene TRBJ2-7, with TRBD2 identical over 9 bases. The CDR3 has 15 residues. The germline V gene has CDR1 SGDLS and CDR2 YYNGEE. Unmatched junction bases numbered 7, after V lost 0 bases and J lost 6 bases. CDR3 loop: CASSVGGSGGGEQYF. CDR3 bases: TGTGCCAGCAGCGTAGGAGGTAGCGGGGGCGGCGAGCAGTACTTC.